Shown below are 17 T cell receptor beta chains from a single sample sequenced in a study of early T cells in non-severe SARS-CoV-2 infection. TCRdb re-called the 5' RACE reads with MiXCR, one entry per CDR3 protein. The sample lists 55,000 to 75,000 distinct CDR3 sequences; more than 9% were seen once. What was sequenced was whole blood. Source of these receptors: an adult who was a healthcare worker with PCR-confirmed SARS-CoV-2 infection or an uninfected control (not recorded which).

This clonotype has at least ten counts. The chain couples TRBV5-1 to TRBJ2-7, with 10 bases fitting TRBD2. The CDR3 extends over 15 amino acids. V lost 3 bases, J lost 0 bases, and 3 bases stayed unmatched. Germline V gene sequence: CDR1 SGHRS, CDR2 YFSETQ. In nucleotides, the CDR3 is TGCGCCAGCAGCTCAGGACTAGCGGCCTCCTACGAGCAGTACTTC. It is translated as CASSSGLAASYEQYF.

This clonotype was counted many times. The CDR3 sequence is CASRKVRGATNEKLFF. In DNA form, the CDR3 reads TGTGCCAGCAGAAAAGTAAGAGGCGCAACTAATGAAAAACTGTTTTTT. The genes are TRBV6-5 and TRBJ1-4, with D hard to call. This CDR3 has 16 amino acids. Germline V lookup: CDR1 MNHEY, CDR2 SVGAGI. The V end lost 6 bases, the J end lost 0 bases, and 14 bases lay between the germline ends.

The chain links TRBV10-3 to TRBJ2-1; D call uncertain. Germline V gene sequence: CDR1 ENHRY, CDR2 SYGVKD. With 9 bases removed from V and 0 bases from J, the gap between germline ends came to 12 bases. This CDR3 contains 14 residues. CDR3 in DNA: TGTGCCATTGGGCCGTTCAGCTCCTACAATGAGCAGTTCTTC. Amino acid sequence: CAIGPFSSYNEQFF.

This clonotype was seen just once. The rearrangement joins TRBV6-2 or TRBV6-3 to TRBJ2-1; 7 nucleotides match TRBD1. This CDR3 is 14 amino acids long. V lost 6 bases to trimming and J lost 2 bases; unmatched junction nucleotides: 4. CDR1 and CDR2 (germline): MNHEY, SVGEGT. The CDR3 region is CASRAGGTYNEQFF. The CDR3 DNA is TGTGCCAGCAGGGCAGGGGGAACCTACAATGAGCAGTTCTTC.

The sample holds a few counts of this clonotype. The chain links TRBV2 to TRBJ2-2; a possible D gene is TRBD1 (6 bases). V lost 7 bases, J lost 7 bases, and 19 bases lay in between. CDR1 and CDR2 (germline): SNHLY, FYNNEI. This CDR3 comprises 15 residues. CDR3 protein: CASNGLSRGGGELFF. The CDR3 DNA reads as TGTGCCAGCAATGGTTTGAGCAGGGGCGGCGGGGAGCTGTTTTTT.

The rearrangement uses TRBV30 and TRBJ2-2; perhaps TRBD2 as D (6 bases). The ends were cut back, 4 bases at V and 5 bases at J, with 8 bases in the middle. Germline CDR1 GTSNPN, CDR2 SVGIG (reference sequence). CDR3 length equals 12 residues. This CDR3 reads CAWTAGTGELFF. The CDR3 DNA follows: TGTGCCTGGACTGCGGGGACCGGGGAGCTGTTTTTT.

This chain uses TRBV29-1 with TRBJ2-7; D is possibly TRBD1 or TRBD2 (6 bases each). The germline V gene encodes CDR1 SQVTM and CDR2 ANQGSEA. The CDR3 length is 11 residues. Trimming stripped 6 bases from V and 6 bases from J, with 12 bases between. The CDR3 loop reads CSVAGGGEQYF. In nucleotides, the CDR3 is TGCAGCGTCGCCGGGGGCGGCGAGCAGTACTTC.

This clonotype was observed many times. The genes are TRBV30 and TRBJ1-4; TRBD1 agrees at 10 bases. The germline V gene has CDR1 GTSNPN and CDR2 SVGIG (reference sequence). The CDR3 runs 13 residues. V dropped 8 bases and J dropped 6; count of bases not matched to a gene: 6. In DNA form, the CDR3 reads TGTGCCGTCACGACAGGGGGCTATGAAAAACTGTTTTTT. It specifies CAVTTGGYEKLFF.

The V call is TRBV3-1, the J call TRBJ2-3; 13 nucleotides line up with TRBD2. CDR1 is LGHDT and CDR2 is YNNKEL in the germline V gene (reference sequence). This CDR3 has 16 residues. The ends lost 4 bases at V and 1 base at J; junction bases unmatched: 2. CDR3 loop: CASSRGLAGRTDTQYF. The DNA of the CDR3 is TGTGCCAGCAGCCGGGGACTAGCGGGACGCACAGATACGCAGTATTTT.

The chain links TRBV5-5 to TRBJ1-6, with unresolved D. There are 17 residues in the CDR3. Germline V gene sequence: CDR1 SGHKS, CDR2 YYEKEE (reference sequence). Between the trimmed V and J ends, which lost 3 bases and 2 bases, there was a span of 15 bases. This CDR3 is CASSSPVAGPYNSPLHF. The CDR3, as DNA: TGTGCCAGCAGCTCTCCCGTGGCTGGCCCCTATAATTCACCCCTCCACTTT.

Note on this clonotype: Relative to the germline gene, one junction end is altered; a read error may explain this. The chain has TRBV3-1 and TRBJ1-3; 10 nucleotides agree with TRBD1. This CDR3 is built from 16 residues. Germline V CDR1 and CDR2: LGHDT, YNNKEL (reference sequence). The CDR3 DNA reads TGTGCCAGCAGCCTTCGACAGGGGGCTTCTGAAAACACCATATATTTT. Its protein is CASSLRQGASENTIYF.

This clonotype was seen a few times. V is TRBV29-1 and J is TRBJ1-1, with 7 bases lining up with TRBD1. The CDR3 is 13 residues long. V was pared by 3 bases and J by 0 bases, with 1 base of the junction left unmatched. CDR1 and CDR2 (germline): SQVTM, ANQGSEA. CDR3 bases: TGCAGCGTTGAGGGACAGATGAACACTGAAGCTTTCTTT. It specifies CSVEGQMNTEAFF.

This clonotype was detected many times. The V call is TRBV20-1, the J call TRBJ1-6, with D unclear. This CDR3 is 12 amino acids long. V was trimmed by 3 bases and J by 15 bases, leaving 15 bases between them. Germline V CDR1 and CDR2: DFQATT, SNEGSKA (reference sequence). CDR3 protein: CSARRLPEGLHF. CDR3 DNA sequence: TGCAGTGCTAGGCGGCTCCCAGAGGGCCTCCACTTT.

The J gene is TRBJ2-1, the V gene TRBV12-3 or TRBV12-4; 15 bases are a match to TRBD2. The CDR3 has 14 amino acids. V shed 1 base, J shed 15 bases, and the junction held 4 bases outside the gene matches. The CDR3 nucleotides read TGTGCCAGCAGTTTAGGGACTAGCGGGGGGGACGCGTTCTTC. Protein: CASSLGTSGGDAFF.

This clonotype has a count of ten or more. V and J are TRBV11-3 and TRBJ2-1; D is perhaps TRBD1 or TRBD2 (5 bases each). From germline, CDR1 is SGHNT and CDR2 YENEEA. The CDR3 runs to 16 residues. V was shortened by 5 bases and J by 4 bases, with 18 bases between the two germline ends. This chain's CDR3 is CASSPGSGRVYNEQFF. The CDR3 DNA sequence: TGTGCCAGCAGCCCGGGAAGCGGCAGGGTGTACAATGAGCAGTTCTTC.

This clonotype was detected many times. This chain uses TRBV28 with TRBJ2-7; 10 bases fit TRBD2. Germline values: CDR1 MDHEN, CDR2 SYDVKM. The CDR3 totals 15 residues. V lost 9 bases and J lost 1; bases outside the gene matches: 9. The CDR3 protein is CASTLAGGLSYEQYF. As DNA, the CDR3 is TGTGCCAGTACCTTAGCGGGGGGACTTTCCTACGAGCAGTACTTC.

This clonotype was seen many times. V and J are TRBV12-5 and TRBJ2-2; D ambiguous. Trimming stripped 4 bases from V and 2 bases from J, with 17 bases between. The length of the CDR3 is 17 residues. The germline V gene has CDR1 LGHNT and CDR2 FRNRAP. In DNA form, the CDR3 reads TGTGCTAGTGGTTCTTGGCGTACCGACCAAAACACCGGGGAGCTGTTTTTT. Its protein is CASGSWRTDQNTGELFF.